This TCR beta chain was captured by sequencing in a study of blood T cell repertoires in COVID-19. Using immunoSEQ multiplex PCR, the repertoire was profiled, and TCRdb retains in-frame clones only, with some absent. There are about 360,000 clones in the sample; roughly 90% occur only once, and roughly 2% lies in the top ten. Cohorts were determined from participant-reported clinical history. This CDR3 is 14 amino acids long. Germline V gives CDR1 KGHDR, CDR2 SFDVKD. V was cut by 3 bases and J by 3 bases, with 8 bases left in between. This clone showed up just once. The chain couples TRBV24-1 to TRBJ1-5, with D unresolved. This TCR was recovered from a woman aged 35 to 49 with acute COVID-19. The material sequenced was PBMCs or T cells enriched from blood (not recorded which). The CDR3 sequence: CATSDRQVNQPQHF. Here the CDR3 DNA reads TGTGCCACCAGTGATCGTCAGGTCAATCAGCCCCAGCATTTT.